The following is a TCR beta chain sequence with its context. The sample belongs to a study of blood T cell repertoires in COVID-19. This CDR3 is built from 14 residues. V dropped 7 bases and J dropped 6; count of bases not matched to a gene: 9. CDR1 is LNHDA, CDR2 SQIVND, per germline (reference sequence). Method: immunoSEQ multiplex PCR; TCRdb's copy keeps in-frame clones and lacks some. The sample carries 100,000 or so clones, about 91% recorded once. The sequenced sample was peripheral blood. The V call is TRBV19, the J call TRBJ2-7; the match to TRBD1 covers 10 bases. The receptor was derived from a man in his sixties with acute or convalescent COVID-19. The CDR3 reads CASKPGQGSVEQYF. DNA for the CDR3: TGTGCCAGTAAACCGGGACAGGGGAGTGTCGAGCAGTACTTC.